These T cell receptor beta chains were read from a single sample in a study of OX40 agonist ivuxolimab in advanced cancers. TCRdb keeps only in-frame clones here, not all; method: immunoSEQ multiplex PCR. The sample includes more than 95,000 clones, around nine tenths of them seen just once. Specimen: CD4+ or CD8+ T cells sorted from blood, collected in a trial of the OX40 agonist ivuxolimab. Receptors were obtained from an adult with an advanced solid tumor such as melanoma, head and neck, liver or kidney cancer. The CDR3 runs from the conserved cysteine through the conserved F or W. Each record gives: J gene, V gene, D gene, clone size, CDR3 protein, CDR3 DNA. D genes are given only for firm matches. For some rows the clone size is stated as once, few or many, or as a class when expanded; others skip it.

J gene: TRBJ2-3
V gene: TRBV7-2
D gene: -
clone size: -
CDR3 protein: CASRPGRRNDFPDTQYF
CDR3 DNA: TGTGCCAGCAGGCCAGGGAGGAGGAACGATTTCCCAGATACGCAGTATTTT

J gene: TRBJ2-7
V gene: TRBV14
D gene: TRBD2
clone size: -
CDR3 protein: CASSQDSGGRGLYEQYF
CDR3 DNA: TGTGCCAGCAGCCAAGATTCGGGCGGGAGGGGACTCTACGAGCAGTACTTC

J gene: TRBJ1-2
V gene: TRBV28
D gene: -
clone size: -
CDR3 protein: CASSSTGKGRVGYGYTF
CDR3 DNA: TGTGCCAGCAGTTCGACAGGAAAGGGCAGGGTGGGATATGGCTACACCTTC

J gene: TRBJ2-1
V gene: TRBV5-8
D gene: -
clone size: -
CDR3 protein: CASSLGLASYNEQFF
CDR3 DNA: TGTGCCAGCAGCTTAGGGCTAGCTTCCTACAATGAGCAGTTCTTC

J gene: TRBJ1-6
V gene: TRBV7-9
D gene: -
clone size: -
CDR3 protein: CARSPLHF
CDR3 DNA: TGTGCCAGGTCACCCCTCCACTTT

J gene: TRBJ2-5
V gene: TRBV7-2
D gene: -
clone size: once
CDR3 protein: CASSLALGRGETQYF
CDR3 DNA: TGTGCCAGCAGCTTAGCGTTGGGCAGGGGAGAGACCCAGTACTTC

J gene: TRBJ1-5
V gene: TRBV7-3
D gene: -
clone size: once
CDR3 protein: CASSLSPGSQPQHF
CDR3 DNA: TGTGCCAGCAGCTTATCCCCGGGTTCACAGCCCCAGCATTTT

J gene: TRBJ1-2
V gene: TRBV6-6
D gene: -
clone size: -
CDR3 protein: CASSYLGGYTF
CDR3 DNA: TGTGCCAGCAGTTATCTTGGTGGCTACACCTTC

J gene: TRBJ1-2
V gene: TRBV4-2
D gene: TRBD1
clone size: -
CDR3 protein: CASSQDGTGGSYGYTF
CDR3 DNA: TGTGCCAGCAGCCAAGATGGGACAGGGGGTAGCTATGGCTACACCTTC

J gene: TRBJ2-1
V gene: TRBV7-2
D gene: -
clone size: -
CDR3 protein: CASSGLSYNEQFF
CDR3 DNA: TGTGCCAGCAGCGGACTCTCCTACAATGAGCAGTTCTTC

J gene: TRBJ2-1
V gene: TRBV29-1
D gene: TRBD2
clone size: -
CDR3 protein: CSVTRTSGTYNEQFF
CDR3 DNA: TGCAGCGTCACAAGGACTAGCGGGACTTACAATGAGCAGTTCTTC

J gene: TRBJ1-1
V gene: TRBV27
D gene: -
clone size: -
CDR3 protein: CASSPLAGTNTEAFF
CDR3 DNA: TGTGCCAGCAGTCCCCTCGCGGGGACGAACACTGAAGCTTTCTTT

J gene: TRBJ2-7
V gene: TRBV7-9
D gene: -
clone size: -
CDR3 protein: CASSLDIEGGEQHF
CDR3 DNA: TGTGCCAGCAGCCTGGATATCGAGGGAGGCGAGCAGCACTTC

J gene: TRBJ2-2
V gene: TRBV5-5
D gene: TRBD2
clone size: -
CDR3 protein: CASSLLAPSSGELFF
CDR3 DNA: TGTGCCAGCAGCTTACTAGCGCCTTCGTCCGGGGAGCTGTTTTTT

J gene: TRBJ2-7
V gene: TRBV15
D gene: -
clone size: -
CDR3 protein: CATSPMRGRERSDEQYF
CDR3 DNA: TGTGCCACCAGCCCAATGAGGGGCAGGGAGAGATCGGACGAGCAGTACTTC

J gene: TRBJ1-2
V gene: TRBV19
D gene: TRBD1
clone size: -
CDR3 protein: CASSFSLDRDYGYTF
CDR3 DNA: TGTGCCAGTAGTTTCAGCTTGGACAGGGACTATGGCTACACCTTC

J gene: TRBJ2-1
V gene: TRBV28
D gene: -
clone size: -
CDR3 protein: CASSPSPGKGSNEQFF
CDR3 DNA: TGTGCCAGCAGTCCCTCCCCAGGGAAGGGTTCAAATGAGCAGTTCTTC

J gene: TRBJ1-2
V gene: TRBV13
D gene: TRBD1
clone size: -
CDR3 protein: CASSITGELQGYTF
CDR3 DNA: TGTGCCAGCAGCATTACAGGGGAATTGCAGGGCTACACCTTC

J gene: TRBJ1-4
V gene: TRBV4-2
D gene: -
clone size: -
CDR3 protein: CASSQARDGTNEKLFF
CDR3 DNA: TGTGCCAGCAGCCAAGCCCGGGACGGAACTAATGAAAAACTGTTTTTT

J gene: TRBJ1-3
V gene: TRBV4-2
D gene: -
clone size: -
CDR3 protein: CASSQQGLSSGNTIYF
CDR3 DNA: TGTGCCAGCAGCCAACAGGGCCTAAGCTCTGGAAACACCATATATTTT

J gene: TRBJ2-1
V gene: TRBV6-5
D gene: -
clone size: -
CDR3 protein: CAGGRTYNEQFF
CDR3 DNA: TGTGCCGGGGGCAGGACGTACAATGAGCAGTTCTTC

J gene: TRBJ2-7
V gene: TRBV9
D gene: TRBD2
clone size: once
CDR3 protein: CASSVAFRLAGRSSYEQYF
CDR3 DNA: TGTGCCAGCAGCGTAGCTTTTCGACTAGCGGGAAGGAGCTCCTACGAGCAGTACTTC

J gene: TRBJ2-1
V gene: TRBV10-3
D gene: TRBD2
clone size: -
CDR3 protein: CAISVGGTSGLEQFF
CDR3 DNA: TGTGCCATCAGTGTAGGGGGGACTAGCGGGCTCGAGCAGTTCTTC

J gene: TRBJ2-7
V gene: TRBV5-4
D gene: -
clone size: -
CDR3 protein: CASSLPQESSYEQYF
CDR3 DNA: TGTGCCAGCAGCTTACCACAGGAGAGCTCCTACGAGCAGTACTTC

J gene: TRBJ2-5
V gene: TRBV18
D gene: -
clone size: -
CDR3 protein: CASSRGGDKQETQYF
CDR3 DNA: TGTGCCAGCTCACGTGGGGGTGATAAACAAGAGACCCAGTACTTC

J gene: TRBJ2-7
V gene: TRBV28
D gene: -
clone size: -
CDR3 protein: CASSKAGAAVYEQYF
CDR3 DNA: TGTGCCAGCAGTAAGGCGGGGGCCGCCGTCTACGAGCAGTACTTC

J gene: TRBJ2-5
V gene: TRBV5-4
D gene: -
clone size: -
CDR3 protein: CASSSGPVQETQYF
CDR3 DNA: TGTGCCAGCAGCTCGGGACCAGTGCAAGAGACCCAGTACTTC